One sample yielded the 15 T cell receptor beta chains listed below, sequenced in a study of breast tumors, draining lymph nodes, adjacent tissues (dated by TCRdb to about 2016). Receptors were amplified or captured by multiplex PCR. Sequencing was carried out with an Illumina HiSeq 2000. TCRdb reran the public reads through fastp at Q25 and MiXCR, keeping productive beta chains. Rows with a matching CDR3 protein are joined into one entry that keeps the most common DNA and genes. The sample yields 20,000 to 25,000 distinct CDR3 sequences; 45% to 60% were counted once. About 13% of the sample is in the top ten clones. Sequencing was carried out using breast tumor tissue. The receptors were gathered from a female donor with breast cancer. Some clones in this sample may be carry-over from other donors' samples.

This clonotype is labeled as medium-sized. CDR3 protein: CASTAVGQGQETQYF. CDR3 nucleotide sequence: TGTGCCAGCACAGCGGTGGGACAGGGGCAAGAGACCCAGTACTTC. J is TRBJ2-5 and V is TRBV6-6; TRBD1 matches at 10 bases. V lost 7 bases to trimming and J lost 2 bases; unmatched junction nucleotides: 7. CDR1 is MNHNY, CDR2 SVGAGI, per germline (reference sequence). This CDR3 has 15 residues.

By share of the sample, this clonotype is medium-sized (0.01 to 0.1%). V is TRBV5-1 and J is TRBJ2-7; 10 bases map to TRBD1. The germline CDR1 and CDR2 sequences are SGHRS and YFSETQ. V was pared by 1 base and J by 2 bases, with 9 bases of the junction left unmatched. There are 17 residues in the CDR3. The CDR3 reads CASSLRVGTGDTYEQYF. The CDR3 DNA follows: TGCGCCAGCAGCTTGAGGGTGGGGACAGGGGACACCTACGAGCAGTACTTC.

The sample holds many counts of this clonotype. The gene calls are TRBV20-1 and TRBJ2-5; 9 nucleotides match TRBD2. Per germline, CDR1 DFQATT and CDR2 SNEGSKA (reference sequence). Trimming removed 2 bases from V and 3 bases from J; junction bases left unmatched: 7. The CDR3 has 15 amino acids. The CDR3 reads CSARSSGGIEETQYF. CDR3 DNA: TGCAGTGCTAGATCCAGCGGGGGGATTGAAGAGACCCAGTACTTC.

This CDR3 reads CSVDSGTGSYGYTF. The CDR3 DNA reads TGCAGCGTTGATAGCGGGACAGGATCCTATGGCTACACCTTC. This chain uses TRBV29-1 with TRBJ1-2; 8 bases are shared with TRBD1. Germline V gives CDR1 SQVTM, CDR2 ANQGSEA. The CDR3 is 14 residues long. After removal of 3 bases from V and 4 bases from J, the junction contained 7 bases not matched to a gene.

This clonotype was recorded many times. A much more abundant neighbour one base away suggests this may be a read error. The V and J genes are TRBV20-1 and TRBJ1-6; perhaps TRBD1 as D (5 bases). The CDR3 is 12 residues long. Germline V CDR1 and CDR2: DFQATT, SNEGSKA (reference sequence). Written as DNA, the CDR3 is TGCAGGGCCGGTAGTGGGGGATCACCCCCCCACTTT. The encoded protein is CRAGSGGSPPHF.

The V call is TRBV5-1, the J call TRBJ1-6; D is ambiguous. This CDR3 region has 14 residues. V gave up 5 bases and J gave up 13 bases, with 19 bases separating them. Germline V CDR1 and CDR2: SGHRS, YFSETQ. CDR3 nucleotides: TGCGCCAGCAGTCCGACGGGAGACTCCTCCCCCCTCCACTTT. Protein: CASSPTGDSSPLHF.

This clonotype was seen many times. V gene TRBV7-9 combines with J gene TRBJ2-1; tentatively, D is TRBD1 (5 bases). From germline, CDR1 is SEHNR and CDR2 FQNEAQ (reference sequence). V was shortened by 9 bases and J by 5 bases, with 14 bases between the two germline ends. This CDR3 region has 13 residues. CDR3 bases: TGTGCCAGTGTCAGGACACTCAACAATGAGCAGTTCTTC. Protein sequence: CASVRTLNNEQFF. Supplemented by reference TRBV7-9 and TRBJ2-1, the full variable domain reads DTGVSQNPRHKITKRGQNVTFRCDPISEHNRLYWYRQTLGQGPEFLTYFQNEAQLEKSRLLSDRFSAERPKGSFSTLEIQRTEQGDSAMYLCASVRTLNNEQFFGPGTRLTVL.

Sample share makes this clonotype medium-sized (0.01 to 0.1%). In nucleotides, the CDR3 is TGCGCCAGCAGCCAAGACGAGCGGGGGGCGAACACCGGGGAGCTGTTTTTT. Its protein product is CASSQDERGANTGELFF. The V gene is TRBV4-1, the J gene TRBJ2-2; 9 bases map to TRBD2. CDR3 size: 17 residues. Germline CDR1 reads MGHRA; CDR2 reads YSYEKL. After removal of 0 bases from V and 0 bases from J, the junction contained 2 bases not matched to a gene.

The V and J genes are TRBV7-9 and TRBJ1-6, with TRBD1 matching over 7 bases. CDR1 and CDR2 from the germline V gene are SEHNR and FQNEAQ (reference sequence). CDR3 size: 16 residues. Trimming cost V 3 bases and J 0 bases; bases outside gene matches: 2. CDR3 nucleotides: TGTGCCAGCAGCTTTTACAGGGGCTCCTATAATTCACCCCTCCACTTT. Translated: CASSFYRGSYNSPLHF.

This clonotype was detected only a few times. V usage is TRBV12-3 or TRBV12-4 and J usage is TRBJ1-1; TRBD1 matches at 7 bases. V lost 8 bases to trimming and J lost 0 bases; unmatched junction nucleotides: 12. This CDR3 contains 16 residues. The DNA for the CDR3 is TGTGCCAGCTCTCAGGGGGGGGGGACCATGAACACTGAAGCTTTCTTT. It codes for CASSQGGGTMNTEAFF.

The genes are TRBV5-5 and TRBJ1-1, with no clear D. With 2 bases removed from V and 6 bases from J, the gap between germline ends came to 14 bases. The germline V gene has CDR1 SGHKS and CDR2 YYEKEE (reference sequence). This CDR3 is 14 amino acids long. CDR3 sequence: CASSFRQERAEAFF. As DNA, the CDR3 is TGTGCCAGCAGCTTCCGTCAGGAAAGAGCTGAAGCTTTCTTT.

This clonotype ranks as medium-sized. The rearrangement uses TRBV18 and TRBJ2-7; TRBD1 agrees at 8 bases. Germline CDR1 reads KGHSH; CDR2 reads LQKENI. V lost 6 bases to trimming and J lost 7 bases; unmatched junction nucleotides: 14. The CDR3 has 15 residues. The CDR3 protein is CASSASGQGTREQYF. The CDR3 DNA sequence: TGTGCCAGCTCTGCGAGTGGACAGGGAACTCGAGAGCAGTACTTC.

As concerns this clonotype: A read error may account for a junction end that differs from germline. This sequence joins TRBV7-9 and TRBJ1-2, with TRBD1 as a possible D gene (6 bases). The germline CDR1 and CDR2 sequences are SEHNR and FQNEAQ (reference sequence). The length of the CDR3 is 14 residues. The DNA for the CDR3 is TGTGCCAGCAGCTTATTAGTCAGGGGAAATGGCTACGCCTTC. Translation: CASSLLVRGNGYAF.

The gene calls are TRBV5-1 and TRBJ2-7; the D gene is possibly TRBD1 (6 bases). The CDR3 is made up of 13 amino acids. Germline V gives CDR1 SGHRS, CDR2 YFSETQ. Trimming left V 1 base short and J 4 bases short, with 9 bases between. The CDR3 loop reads CASSLTGSYEQYF. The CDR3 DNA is TGCGCCAGCAGCTTGACAGGGTCGTACGAGCAGTACTTC. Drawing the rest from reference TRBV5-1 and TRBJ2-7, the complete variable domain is KAGVTQTPRYLIKTRGQQVTLSCSPISGHRSVSWYQQTPGQGLQFLFEYFSETQRNKGNFPGRFSGRQFSNSRSEMNVSTLELGDSALYLCASSLTGSYEQYFGPGTRLTVT.

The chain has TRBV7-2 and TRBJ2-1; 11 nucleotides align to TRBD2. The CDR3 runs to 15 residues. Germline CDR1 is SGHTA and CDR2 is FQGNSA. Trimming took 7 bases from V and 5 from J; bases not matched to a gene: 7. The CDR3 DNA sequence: TGTGCCAGCACGGGACTAGCGGAACCTGACAATGAGCAGTTCTTC. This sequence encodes CASTGLAEPDNEQFF.